The following is a T cell receptor (beta chain) sequence with its context. Its antigen is currently unknown. The entry originates in a study of T cell responses to AZD1222 COVID-19 vaccine. Study at large: Pooling of second doses given at about 4 or about 12 weeks was done.

Whole-study findings and limits: Donors were mostly white British, more females; clonal diversity possibly underestimated. Spike was spanned by vaccine-associated CD4 TCRs, with dominance at 160-218 and 743-854. Repertoires in all cases were sampled only once the peak T cell response had passed.

Here immunoSEQ multiplex PCR was the method, and the copy in TCRdb shows in-frame clones only, minus some. The table shows 95,000 to 100,000 clones, with about 86% occurring only once. CDR1 MGHRA and CDR2 YSYEKL come from the germline V gene. This CDR3 is built from 18 residues. Trimming removed 0 bases at V and 11 bases at J, with 25 bases between. V is TRBV4-1 and J is TRBJ1-4, with unresolved D. This sequence originates from an adult in good health. Sequenced material: peripheral blood, taken on day 0 of AZD1222 vaccination. CDR3 residues: CASSQDYWVAGIVTKLFF. CDR3 in DNA: TGCGCCAGCAGCCAAGATTATTGGGTGGCGGGGATCGTAACGAAACTGTTTTTT.